This T cell receptor beta chain came from a study of cytomegalovirus exposure and HLA in healthy donors. Study results and caveats: Subsequent analysis showed first-cohort TCR clusters tending to co-occur in some 120 validation repertoires. Most TCRs appeared rarely, but some public TCRs recurred in many donors. It was reported that the classifier diagnosed cytomegalovirus status with high specificity and sensitivity in both the original and validation cohorts.

Produced via immunoSEQ multiplex PCR; TCRdb's table is partial and in-frame only. The sample lists 200,000 to 250,000 clones, approximately 80% occurring once. The validation cohort, a group of around 120 subjects, included the donors and was separate from the approximately 650-subject first cohort. On this clone: Its antigen is currently unknown.

The source is a woman aged 30 to 39 in good health and CMV-seropositive. The sequenced material came from PBMCs.

The CDR3 here is CASSEFKGARETQYF. For the CDR3, the DNA is TGTGCCAGCAGTGAATTTAAGGGGGCGAGAGAGACCCAGTACTTC. The chain is built from TRBV25-1 and TRBJ2-5; 7 nucleotides match TRBD1. V lost 1 base to trimming and J lost 4 bases; unmatched junction nucleotides: 6. Germline CDR1 and CDR2: MGHDK and SYGVNS. CDR3 length: 15 residues.